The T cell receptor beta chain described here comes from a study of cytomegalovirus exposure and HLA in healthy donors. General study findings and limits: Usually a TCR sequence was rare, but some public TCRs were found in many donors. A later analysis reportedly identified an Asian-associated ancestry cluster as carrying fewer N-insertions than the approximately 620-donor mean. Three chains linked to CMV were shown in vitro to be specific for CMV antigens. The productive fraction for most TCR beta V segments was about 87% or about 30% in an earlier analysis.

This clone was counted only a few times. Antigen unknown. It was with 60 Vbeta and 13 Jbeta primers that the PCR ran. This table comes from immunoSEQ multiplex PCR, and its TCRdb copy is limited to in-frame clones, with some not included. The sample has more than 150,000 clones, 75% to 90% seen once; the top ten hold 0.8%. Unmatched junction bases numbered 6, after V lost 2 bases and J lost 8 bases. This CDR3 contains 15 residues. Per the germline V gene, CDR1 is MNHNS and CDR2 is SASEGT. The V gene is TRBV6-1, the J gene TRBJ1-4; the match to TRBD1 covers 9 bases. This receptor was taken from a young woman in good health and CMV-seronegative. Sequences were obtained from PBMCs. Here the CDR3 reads CASSEMSGTGEKLFF. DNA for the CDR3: TGTGCCAGCAGTGAAATGTCGGGGACAGGGGAAAAACTGTTTTTT.